This entry lists 13 T cell receptor beta chains sequenced from one sample in a study of blood T cell repertoires in COVID-19. Sequencing was performed with immunoSEQ multiplex PCR; in TCRdb, only in-frame clones are kept and a portion is missing. Among about 490,000 clones listed, 80% to 90% were seen once. The sequencing sample was made of peripheral blood. The receptors were gathered from a human donor in a cohort sampled during active COVID-19.

The chain carries TRBV7-2 and TRBJ1-3; no reliable D call. V lost 4 bases, J lost 0 bases, and 10 bases lay in between. CDR1 and CDR2 from the germline V gene are SGHTA and FQGNSA. This CDR3 is built from 15 residues. The CDR3 region is CASSYSGVSGNTIYF. The CDR3 bases are TGTGCCAGCAGCTACAGCGGGGTCTCTGGAAACACCATATATTTT.

The J gene is TRBJ2-7, the V gene TRBV27; 10 nucleotides line up with TRBD1. Germline V gene sequence: CDR1 MNHEY, CDR2 SMNVEV (reference sequence). The junction had 9 bases not matched to a gene; V was cut back by 5 bases and J by 2 bases. The CDR3 runs to 16 residues. CDR3: CASSPTRDRGTYEQYF. The CDR3 DNA sequence: TGTGCCAGCAGTCCAACCCGGGACAGGGGAACCTACGAGCAGTACTTC.

This chain links TRBV9 with TRBJ2-3, with 10 bases matching TRBD2. There are 16 residues in the CDR3. CDR1 SGDLS and CDR2 YYNGEE come from the germline V gene. Trimming cost V 0 bases and J 6 bases; bases outside gene matches: 7. DNA of the CDR3: TGTGCCAGCAGCGTAGGGGTAGCGGGAGGTCTCGATACGCAGTATTTT. Protein product: CASSVGVAGGLDTQYF.

The chain links TRBV3-1 (or the pseudogene TRBV3-2) to TRBJ1-2, with D unresolved. V lost 0 bases and J lost 8, with 10 bases in between. Looked up from germline, CDR1 is LGHDT and CDR2 is YNNKEL (reference sequence). The CDR3 sequence is 13 residues long. The CDR3 loop is CASSQDETRGYTF. The CDR3 bases are TGTGCCAGCAGCCAAGATGAAACGAGGGGCTACACCTTC.

The chain joins TRBV2 to TRBJ1-2, with 9 bases that match TRBD1. The length of the CDR3 is 14 residues. Germline loops: CDR1 SNHLY, CDR2 FYNNEI. V gave up 4 bases and J gave up 6 bases; unmatched junction bases: 6. CDR3 DNA sequence: TGTGCCAGCAGTGTGAGGGACAGGGACCATGGCTACACCTTC. Its protein is CASSVRDRDHGYTF.

This sequence joins TRBV10-3 and TRBJ2-3, with TRBD1 as a possible D gene (6 bases). The CDR3 is made up of 16 amino acids. Trimming cost V 4 bases and J 0 bases, with 14 bases left between them. The V gene's germline CDR1 is ENHRY and CDR2 SYGVKD. The CDR3 protein is CAISAGHYTSTDTQYF. The CDR3 DNA sequence: TGTGCCATCAGTGCGGGACACTACACTAGCACAGATACGCAGTATTTT.

This rearrangement joins TRBV9 to TRBJ1-1; perhaps TRBD1 as D (6 bases). The CDR3 has 15 residues. V dropped 1 base and J dropped 2 bases, with 12 bases sitting between them. In germline, CDR1 is SGDLS, CDR2 YYNGEE. This CDR3 is CASSVTGQPNTEAFF. The CDR3 DNA reads TGTGCCAGCAGCGTAACCGGACAGCCTAACACTGAAGCTTTCTTT.

The chain recombines TRBV25-1 with TRBJ2-1; 7 positions match TRBD2. Germline CDR1 and CDR2: MGHDK and SYGVNS. V shed 4 bases and J 6 bases; nucleotides not matched to a gene: 12. The CDR3 consists of 16 residues. The CDR3, as DNA: TGTGCCAGCAGTGCTTGGGGAAGAGGCGGGGGCAATGAGCAGTTCTTC. It specifies CASSAWGRGGGNEQFF.

The chain employs TRBV6-5 and TRBJ2-5; perhaps TRBD2 as D (5 bases). This CDR3 contains 12 residues. Germline-derived CDR1 and CDR2 are MNHEY and SVGAGI. With 6 bases removed from V and 4 bases from J, the gap between germline ends came to 9 bases. The CDR3: CASRASGETQYF. The DNA of the CDR3 is TGTGCCAGCAGAGCCAGCGGAGAGACCCAGTACTTC.

The rearrangement links TRBV5-4 to TRBJ2-1; D perhaps matches TRBD2 (5 bases). CDR3 length equals 12 residues. Between the trimmed V and J ends, which lost 0 bases and 7 bases, there was a span of 5 bases. Germline-derived CDR1 and CDR2 are SGHNT and YYREEE (reference sequence). CDR3 nucleotide sequence: TGTGCCAGCAGCTTGGTAGCGAATGAGCAGTTCTTC. Amino acid sequence: CASSLVANEQFF.

This chain links TRBV19 with TRBJ1-2; a weak D match, TRBD1 (6 bases). There are 14 residues in the CDR3. Trimming cost V 5 bases and J 4 bases, with 14 bases left between them. Germline V gene sequence: CDR1 LNHDA, CDR2 SQIVND (reference sequence). The CDR3 nucleotides read TGTGCCAGTAGTGAAAGGGGGTTTGGCTATGGCTACACCTTC. This gives the protein CASSERGFGYGYTF.

This sequence joins TRBV5-8 and TRBJ2-4, with 9 bases matching TRBD2. Per the germline V gene, CDR1 is SGHTS and CDR2 is YDEGEE. This CDR3 spans 14 amino acids. J lost 6 bases, V lost 7 bases, and 8 bases had no gene match. CDR3 nucleotides: TGTGCCAGCTGGGGGGCGGGAGGGCGAAACATTCAGTACTTC. Residues: CASWGAGGRNIQYF.

The chain combines TRBV30 with TRBJ1-6, with 9 bases aligning to TRBD1. This CDR3 contains 13 residues. Germline V gene sequence: CDR1 GTSNPN, CDR2 SVGIG (reference sequence). The V segment lost 3 bases and the J segment 8 bases; nucleotides outside the gene matches: 2. The DNA of the CDR3 is TGTGCCTGGAGACAGGGGGCGGATTCACCCCTCCACTTT. This codes for CAWRQGADSPLHF.